These 5 T cell receptor beta chains were sequenced from one sample in a study of cytomegalovirus exposure and HLA in healthy donors. The PCR employed 60 Vbeta primers together with 13 Jbeta primers. Generated by immunoSEQ multiplex PCR, the TCRdb table keeps only in-frame clones and is missing some. This table has 85,000 to 100,000 clones, about 80% appearing once. The sequenced sample consisted of PBMCs. The receptors were sampled from a man between 60 and 75 years old in good health and CMV-seropositive.

The genes are TRBV27 and TRBJ2-7; tentative D call: TRBD1 (7 bases). The CDR3 spans 14 residues. The germline V and J ends were trimmed by 4 bases and 5 bases, with 15 bases remaining between them. The V gene's germline CDR1 is MNHEY and CDR2 SMNVEV (reference sequence). CDR3 sequence (DNA): TGTGCCAGCAGTTCTCTTCAGGGGGGCGACGAGCAGTACTTC. Translation gives CASSSLQGGDEQYF.

This clone was recorded a few times. The chain employs TRBV30 and TRBJ1-2; D uncertain. Germline loops: CDR1 GTSNPN, CDR2 SVGIG (reference sequence). CDR3 length equals 12 residues. Trimming took 5 bases from V and 2 from J, leaving 9 bases between them. DNA of the CDR3: TGTGCCTGGGCCCATCAGAACTATGGCTACACCTTC. Amino acids: CAWAHQNYGYTF.

V is TRBV28 and J is TRBJ1-2, with D perhaps TRBD1 (5 bases). The germline gives CDR1 MDHEN, CDR2 SYDVKM. The CDR3 contains 16 residues. Trimming took 3 bases from V and 3 from J, leaving 17 bases between them. For the CDR3, the DNA is TGTGCCAGCAGTTTTGCAGGGTACAAAAGTCACTATGGCTACACCTTC. Translated, it gives CASSFAGYKSHYGYTF.

The chain is built from TRBV6-5 and TRBJ2-2, with D possibly TRBD1 on 6 matching bases. V was trimmed by 6 bases and J by 3 bases, leaving 14 bases between them. CDR1 and CDR2 (germline): MNHEY, SVGAGI. The CDR3 has 15 amino acids. The CDR3 reads CASREQGRYTGELFF. CDR3 DNA sequence: TGTGCCAGCAGGGAACAGGGCAGATACACCGGGGAGCTGTTTTTT.

The gene calls are TRBV6-5 and TRBJ1-2; 8 bases match TRBD1. V lost 6 bases to trimming and J lost 4 bases; unmatched junction nucleotides: 4. The CDR3 has 13 amino acids. Germline CDR1 MNHEY, CDR2 SVGAGI. The DNA for the CDR3 is TGTGCCAGCAGATCTACAGGGGGCTATGGCTACACCTTC. Translated: CASRSTGGYGYTF.